This T cell receptor (beta chain) derives from a study of cytomegalovirus exposure and HLA in healthy donors. The V gene lost 3 bases and the J gene lost 5 bases, with 14 bases spanning the gap. CDR1 is MGHDK, CDR2 SYGVNS, per germline. The CDR3 is 15 residues long. The PCR employed 60 Vbeta primers together with 13 Jbeta primers. Assay used: immunoSEQ multiplex PCR; TCRdb lists only in-frame clones, some missing. This repertoire shows roughly 150,000 clones, around four fifths found once; its top ten account for approximately 1.3%. This sequence was found in a young man in good health and CMV-seronegative. Sample: PBMCs. The gene calls are TRBV25-1 and TRBJ2-1, with a possible D match to TRBD2 (6 bases). The CDR3, as DNA: TGTGCCAGCAGTGACCCGGGACTCATAAACAATGAGCAGTTCTTC. Amino acid sequence: CASSDPGLINNEQFF.